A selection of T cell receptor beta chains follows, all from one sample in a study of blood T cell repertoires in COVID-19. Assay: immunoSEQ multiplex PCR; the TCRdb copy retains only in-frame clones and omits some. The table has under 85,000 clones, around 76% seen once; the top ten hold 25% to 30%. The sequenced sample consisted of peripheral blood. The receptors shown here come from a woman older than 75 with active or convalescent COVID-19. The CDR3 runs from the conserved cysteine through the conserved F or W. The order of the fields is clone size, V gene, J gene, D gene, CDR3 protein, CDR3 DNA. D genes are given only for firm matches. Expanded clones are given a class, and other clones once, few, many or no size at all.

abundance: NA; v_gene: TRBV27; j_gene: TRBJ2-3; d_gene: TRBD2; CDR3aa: CASSLSQGLAVDTQYF; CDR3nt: TGTGCCAGCAGTTTATCTCAGGGACTAGCAGTAGATACGCAGTATTTT
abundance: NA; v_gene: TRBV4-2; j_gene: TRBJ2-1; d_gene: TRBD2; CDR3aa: CASSQARQAPGGEQFF; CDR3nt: TGTGCCAGCAGCCAAGCCCGACAGGCCCCGGGGGGGGAGCAGTTCTTC
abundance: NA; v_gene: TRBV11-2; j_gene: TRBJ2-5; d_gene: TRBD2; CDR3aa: CASSSGWASGGETQYF; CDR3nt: TGTGCCAGCAGCTCAGGGTGGGCTAGCGGGGGCGAGACCCAGTACTTC
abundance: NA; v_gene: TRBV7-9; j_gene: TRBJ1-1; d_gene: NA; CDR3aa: CASSLDQGRAFF; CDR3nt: TGTGCCAGCAGTCTAGACCAGGGGAGAGCTTTCTTT
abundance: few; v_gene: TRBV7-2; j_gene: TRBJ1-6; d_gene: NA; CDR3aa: CASRGGSPLHF; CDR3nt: TGTGCCAGCAGGGGAGGATCACCCCTCCACTTT
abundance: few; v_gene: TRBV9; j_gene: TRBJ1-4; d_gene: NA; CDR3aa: CASSGGQSNEKLFF; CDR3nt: TGTGCCAGCAGCGGCGGACAATCTAATGAAAAACTGTTTTTT
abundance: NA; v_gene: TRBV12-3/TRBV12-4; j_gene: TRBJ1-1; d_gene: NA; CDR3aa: CASSSSVNTEAFF; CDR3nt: TGTGCCAGCAGTTCTTCTGTGAACACTGAAGCTTTCTTT
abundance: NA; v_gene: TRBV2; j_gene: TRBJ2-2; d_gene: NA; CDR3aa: CASSEARGTGELFF; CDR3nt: TGTGCCAGCAGTGAAGCGCGCGGCACCGGGGAGCTGTTTTTT
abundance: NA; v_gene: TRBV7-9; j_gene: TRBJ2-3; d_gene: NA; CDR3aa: CASIRDIADTQYF; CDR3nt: TGTGCCAGCATCCGGGACATCGCAGATACGCAGTATTTT
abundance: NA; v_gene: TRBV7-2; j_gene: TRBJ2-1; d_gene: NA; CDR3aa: CASSSILLGEYNEQFF; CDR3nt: TGTGCCAGCAGCTCCATACTTTTGGGAGAATACAATGAGCAGTTCTTC
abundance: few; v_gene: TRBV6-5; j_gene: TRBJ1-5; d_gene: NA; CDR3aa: CASSRGVSNQPQHF; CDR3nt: TGTGCCAGCAGTCGGGGTGTTAGCAATCAGCCCCAGCATTTT
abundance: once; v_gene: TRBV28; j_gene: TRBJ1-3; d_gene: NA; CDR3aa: CASSSSANTIYF; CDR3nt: TGTGCCAGCAGTTCTTCAGCGAACACCATATATTTT
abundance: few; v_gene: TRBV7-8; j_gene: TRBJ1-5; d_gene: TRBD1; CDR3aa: CASSPGQGRNSNQPQHF; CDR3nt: TGTGCCAGCAGCCCGGGACAGGGGAGAAATAGCAATCAGCCCCAGCATTTT
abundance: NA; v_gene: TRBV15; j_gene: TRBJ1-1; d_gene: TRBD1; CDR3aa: CATSPTGGHTEAFF; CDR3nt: TGTGCCACCAGCCCGACAGGGGGCCACACTGAAGCTTTCTTT
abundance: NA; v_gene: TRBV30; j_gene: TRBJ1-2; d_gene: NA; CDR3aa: CAWSGGQIYGYTF; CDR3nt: TGTGCCTGGAGTGGAGGACAGATATATGGCTACACCTTC
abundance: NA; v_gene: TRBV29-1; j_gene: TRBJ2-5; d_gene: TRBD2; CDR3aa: CSVSGGQETQYF; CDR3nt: TGCAGCGTTAGCGGGGGACAAGAGACCCAGTACTTC
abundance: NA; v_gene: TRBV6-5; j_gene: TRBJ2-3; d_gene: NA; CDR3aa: CASSSTFGDTQYF; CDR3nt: TGTGCCAGCAGCTCTACATTCGGGGATACGCAGTATTTT
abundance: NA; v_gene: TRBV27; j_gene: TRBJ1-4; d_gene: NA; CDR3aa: CASSLTGRMGEKLFF; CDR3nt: TGTGCCAGCAGTTTAACAGGGCGGATGGGTGAAAAACTGTTTTTT
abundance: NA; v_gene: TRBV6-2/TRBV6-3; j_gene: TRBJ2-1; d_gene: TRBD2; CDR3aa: CASSIAGAIYNEQFF; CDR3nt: TGTGCCAGCAGTATAGCGGGGGCCATCTACAATGAGCAGTTCTTC
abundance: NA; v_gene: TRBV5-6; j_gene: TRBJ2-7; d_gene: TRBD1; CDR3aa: CASSLRGQGLSSYEQYF; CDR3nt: TGTGCCAGCAGCCTCCGGGGACAGGGCCTCTCCTCCTACGAGCAGTACTTC
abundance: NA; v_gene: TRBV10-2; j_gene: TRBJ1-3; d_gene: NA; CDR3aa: CASSQVSSGNTIYF; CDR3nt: TGCGCCAGCAGTCAGGTTTCCTCTGGAAACACCATATATTTT
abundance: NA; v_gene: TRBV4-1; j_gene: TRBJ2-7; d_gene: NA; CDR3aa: CASSQDFAYRVYEQYF; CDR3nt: TGCGCCAGCAGCCAAGACTTCGCCTACAGGGTCTACGAGCAGTACTTC
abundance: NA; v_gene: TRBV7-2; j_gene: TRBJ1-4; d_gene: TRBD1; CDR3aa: CASSLGDRKNEKLFF; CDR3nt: TGTGCCAGCAGCTTAGGGGACAGGAAGAATGAAAAACTGTTTTTT
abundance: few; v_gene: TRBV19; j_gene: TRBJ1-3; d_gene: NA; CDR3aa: CASRETNSGNTIYF; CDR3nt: TGTGCCAGTAGAGAGACAAACTCTGGAAACACCATATATTTT
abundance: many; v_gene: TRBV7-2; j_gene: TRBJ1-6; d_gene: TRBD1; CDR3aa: CASSFTGTGGSPLHF; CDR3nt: TGTGCCAGCAGCTTTACCGGGACAGGGGGGTCACCCCTCCACTTT
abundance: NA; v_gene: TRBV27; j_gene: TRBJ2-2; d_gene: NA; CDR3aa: CASRPRTGGYPGELFF; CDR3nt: TGTGCCAGTAGACCAAGGACAGGAGGGTATCCCGGGGAGCTGTTTTTT
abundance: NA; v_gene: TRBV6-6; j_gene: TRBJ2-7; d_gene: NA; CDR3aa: CATQSVSYEQYF; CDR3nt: TGTGCCACCCAGTCCGTCTCCTACGAGCAGTACTTC
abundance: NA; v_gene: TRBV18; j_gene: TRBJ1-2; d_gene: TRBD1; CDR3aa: CASSPVQDRTAYYGYTF; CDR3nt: TGTGCCAGCTCACCGGTTCAGGACAGGACCGCTTACTATGGCTACACCTTC
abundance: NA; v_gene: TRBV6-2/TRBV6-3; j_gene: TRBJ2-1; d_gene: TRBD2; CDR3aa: CASRPSGGAYNEQFF; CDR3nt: TGTGCCAGCAGACCTAGCGGGGGAGCCTACAATGAGCAGTTCTTC
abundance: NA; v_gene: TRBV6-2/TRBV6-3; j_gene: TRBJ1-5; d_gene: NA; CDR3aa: CASSYSRGQPQHF; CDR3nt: TGTGCCAGCAGTTACTCGAGAGGGCAGCCCCAGCATTTT
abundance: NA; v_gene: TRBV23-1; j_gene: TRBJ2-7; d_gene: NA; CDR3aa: CASSPRTVLEQYF; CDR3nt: TGCGCCAGCAGTCCTAGGACAGTTCTCGAGCAGTACTTC
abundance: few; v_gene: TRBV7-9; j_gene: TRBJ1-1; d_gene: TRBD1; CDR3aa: CASTPPRGQVENTEAFF; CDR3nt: TGTGCCAGCACCCCCCCCCGGGGACAGGTGGAGAACACTGAAGCTTTCTTT
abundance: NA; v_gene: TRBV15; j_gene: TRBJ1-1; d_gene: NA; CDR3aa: CATSRGLGGTEAFF; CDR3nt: TGTGCCACCAGCAGAGGATTAGGCGGCACTGAAGCTTTCTTT